Listed below are T cell receptor beta chains from one sample, sequenced in a study of blood T cell repertoires in COVID-19. Method: immunoSEQ multiplex PCR; TCRdb's copy keeps in-frame clones and lacks some. This repertoire shows approximately 500,000 clones, roughly 88% found once; its top ten account for 1.5% to 2%. The sequencing input was PBMCs or T cells enriched from blood (not recorded which). These receptors all stem from a middle-aged woman who had recovered from COVID-19. Both conserved end residues are part of each CDR3. Fields, in order: J gene, V gene, D gene, CDR3 length, clone size, CDR3 protein, CDR3 DNA. D genes are given only for firm matches. The listing skips clone size in some rows; elsewhere it reads once, few, many or a size class.

>TRBJ2-1|TRBV11-3|TRBD2|17|-
CASSLIAGVSSYNEQFF
TGTGCCAGCAGCTTAATAGCGGGAGTGAGCTCCTACAATGAGCAGTTCTTC
>TRBJ2-7|TRBV5-1|-|15|-
CASSIMGPGFDEQYF
TGCGCCAGCAGTATAATGGGCCCTGGATTCGACGAGCAGTACTTC
>TRBJ2-7|TRBV18|TRBD2|16|-
CASSPSGLAGAYEQYF
TGTGCCAGCTCACCCTCGGGGCTAGCGGGAGCCTACGAGCAGTACTTC
>TRBJ2-1|TRBV7-2|-|13|-
CASSRQAYNEQFF
TGTGCCAGCAGCCGACAGGCCTACAATGAGCAGTTCTTC
>TRBJ2-2|TRBV6-5|TRBD1|16|-
CASSYSTGKNTGELFF
TGTGCCAGCAGTTACTCGACAGGGAAGAACACCGGGGAGCTGTTTTTT
>TRBJ2-1|TRBV7-6|TRBD2|20|-
CASSLDVGLAGGNLYNEQFF
TGTGCCAGCAGCTTAGATGTTGGACTAGCGGGAGGAAACCTATACAATGAGCAGTTCTTC
>TRBJ1-4|TRBV10-2|-|13|-
CASSQGLGEKLFF
TGCGCCAGCAGTCAGGGGCTAGGTGAAAAACTGTTTTTT
>TRBJ1-1|TRBV2|-|12|-
CASGVGGTEAFF
TGTGCCAGCGGCGTGGGGGGAACTGAAGCTTTCTTT
>TRBJ2-1|TRBV27|-|16|-
CASRDNLVYPYNEQFF
TGTGCCAGCAGGGACAACCTAGTTTACCCCTACAATGAGCAGTTCTTC
>TRBJ2-7|TRBV11-3|TRBD2|14|once
CASSLAGLAFEQYF
TGTGCCAGCAGCTTAGCAGGACTAGCATTCGAGCAGTACTTC
>TRBJ1-1|TRBV2|-|12|-
CASSVSDTEAFF
TGTGCCAGCAGTGTGTCGGACACTGAAGCTTTCTTT
>TRBJ1-5|TRBV7-2|-|14|-
CASSFNGQFKLQHF
TGTGCCAGCAGCTTCAACGGACAGTTCAAGCTCCAGCATTTT
>TRBJ2-7|TRBV6-5|TRBD1|15|-
CASSSMTGGFYEQYF
TGTGCCAGCAGTTCGATGACAGGGGGATTCTACGAGCAGTACTTC
>TRBJ2-1|TRBV5-4|-|14|-
CASSTGHLYNEQFF
TGTGCCAGCAGCACGGGACACCTCTACAATGAGCAGTTCTTC
>TRBJ1-5|TRBV5-1|TRBD1|15|once
CASSLEAGGNQPQHF
TGCGCCAGCAGCTTGGAGGCAGGGGGTAATCAGCCCCAGCATTTT
>TRBJ1-5|TRBV5-8|TRBD1|16|-
CASSLTGAYSNQPQHF
TGTGCCAGCAGCTTGACAGGGGCATATAGCAATCAGCCCCAGCATTTT
>TRBJ1-2|TRBV6-5|TRBD1|13|few
CATAQGYLVGYTF
TGTGCCACGGCACAGGGGTATTTAGTTGGCTACACCTTC
>TRBJ1-4|TRBV5-8|TRBD1|14|-
CASSLTTGNEKLFF
TGTGCCAGCAGCCTAACGACAGGGAATGAAAAACTGTTTTTT
>TRBJ1-4|TRBV24-1|-|13|-
CATSEGQFEKLFF
TGTGCCACCAGTGAGGGGCAGTTTGAAAAACTGTTTTTT
>TRBJ1-1|TRBV2|TRBD1|13|-
CASSWGTGAEAFF
TGTGCCAGCAGTTGGGGGACAGGAGCTGAAGCTTTCTTT
>TRBJ1-3|TRBV7-2|-|17|-
CASSLAGPKSSGNTIYF
TGTGCCAGCAGCTTAGCGGGGCCTAAAAGCTCTGGAAACACCATATATTTT
>TRBJ2-5|TRBV5-1|TRBD1|17|-
CASSFSGQGASRETQYF
TGCGCCAGCAGCTTTTCGGGACAGGGGGCTAGTAGAGAGACCCAGTACTTC